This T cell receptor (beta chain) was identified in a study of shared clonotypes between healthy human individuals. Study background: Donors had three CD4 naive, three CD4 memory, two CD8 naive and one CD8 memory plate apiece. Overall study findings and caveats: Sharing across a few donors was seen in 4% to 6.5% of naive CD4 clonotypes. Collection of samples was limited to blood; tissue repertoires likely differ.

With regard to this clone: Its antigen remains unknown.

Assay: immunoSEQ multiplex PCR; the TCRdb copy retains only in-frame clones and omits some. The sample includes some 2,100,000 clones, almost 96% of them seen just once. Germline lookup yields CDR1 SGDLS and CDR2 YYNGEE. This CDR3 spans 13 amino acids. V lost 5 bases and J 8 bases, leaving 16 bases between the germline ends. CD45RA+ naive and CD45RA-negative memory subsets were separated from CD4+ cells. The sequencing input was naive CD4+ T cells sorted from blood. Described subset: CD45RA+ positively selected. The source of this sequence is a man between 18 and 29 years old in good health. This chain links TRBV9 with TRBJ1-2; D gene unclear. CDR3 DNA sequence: TGTGCCAGCAGTTCCAACACCGCCCCCGGCTACACCTTC. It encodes CASSSNTAPGYTF.